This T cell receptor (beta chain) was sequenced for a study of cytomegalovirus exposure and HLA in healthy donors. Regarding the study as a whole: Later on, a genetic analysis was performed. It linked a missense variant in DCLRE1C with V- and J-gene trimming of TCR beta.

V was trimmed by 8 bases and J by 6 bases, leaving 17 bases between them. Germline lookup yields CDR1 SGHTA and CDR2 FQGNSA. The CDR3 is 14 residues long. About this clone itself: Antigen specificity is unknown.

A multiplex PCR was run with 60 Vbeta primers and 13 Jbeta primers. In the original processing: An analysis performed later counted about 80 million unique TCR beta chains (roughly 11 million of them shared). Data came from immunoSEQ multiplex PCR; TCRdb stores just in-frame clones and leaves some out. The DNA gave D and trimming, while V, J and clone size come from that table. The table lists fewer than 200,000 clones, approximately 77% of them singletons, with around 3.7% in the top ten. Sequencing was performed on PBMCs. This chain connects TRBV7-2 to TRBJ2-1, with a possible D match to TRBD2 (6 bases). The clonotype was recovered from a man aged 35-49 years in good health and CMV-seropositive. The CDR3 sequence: CASGGGIGPNEQFF. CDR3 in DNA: TGTGCCAGCGGTGGAGGGATTGGCCCCAATGAGCAGTTCTTC.